These 22 T cell receptor beta chains share one sample of origin, sequenced in a study of blood T cells in healthy people across ages (dated by TCRdb to the mid-2010s). The protocol used for the library was 5' RACE. Sequencing was carried out with an Illumina HiSeq 2500. A second PCR of roughly 7 to 11 cycles was performed with a sample-barcoded 5' primer and a J-beta primer mix. The raw public data were reprocessed by TCRdb itself: fastp quality trimming at Q25, MiXCR clonotype calling, in-frame beta chains only. Entries are consolidated by CDR3 protein sequence, retaining the most common genes and DNA. The sample data list around 1,000,000 distinct CDR3 sequences, and around two fifths of these were observed just once. The leading ten clones occupy 13% of the sample. Sequenced sample: blood. The receptors were gathered from a man between 18 and 35 years old in good health.

This clonotype was observed a handful of times. The chain links TRBV6-5 to TRBJ1-5; D is unclear. The CDR3 runs 12 residues. Germline CDR1 and CDR2: MNHEY and SVGAGI. The V gene lost 2 bases and the J gene lost 4 bases, with 3 bases spanning the gap. CDR3 sequence (DNA): TGTGCCAGCAGTTACAAAAATCAGCCCCAGCATTTT. Its protein is CASSYKNQPQHF.

This chain connects TRBV7-9 to TRBJ1-1, with 7 bases matching TRBD1. Losses at the gene ends were 6 bases for V and 3 bases for J; bases not matched to a gene: 10. The CDR3 runs to 15 residues. Germline V gives CDR1 SEHNR, CDR2 FQNEAQ (reference sequence). CDR3 sequence: CASSSRGGAYTEAFF. CDR3 sequence (DNA): TGTGCCAGCAGTAGCCGAGGGGGCGCTTACACTGAAGCTTTCTTT.

The gene calls are TRBV6-5 and TRBJ1-1; the D gene is possibly TRBD1 (6 bases). The CDR3 covers 13 residues. V lost 7 bases and J 5 bases, leaving 14 bases between the germline ends. In germline, CDR1 is MNHEY, CDR2 SVGAGI. The CDR3 region is CASTKQGWTEAFF. The CDR3 DNA reads TGTGCCAGCACCAAACAGGGATGGACTGAAGCTTTCTTT.

This clonotype was observed a handful of times. The chain recombines TRBV7-2 with TRBJ2-7; D is unresolved. Trimming stripped 5 bases from V and 1 base from J, with 9 bases between. CDR3 size: 13 residues. The germline CDR1 and CDR2 sequences are SGHTA and FQGNSA. CDR3 sequence: CASSALPSYEQYF. CDR3 DNA: TGTGCCAGCAGCGCGCTCCCTTCCTACGAGCAGTACTTC.

This clonotype was detected a few times. The chain joins TRBV10-3 to TRBJ1-5, with D possibly TRBD1 on 6 matching bases. Trimming shortened V by 7 bases and J by 0 bases, and 19 bases separated the two germline ends. The germline gives CDR1 ENHRY, CDR2 SYGVKD. This CDR3 region has 17 residues. CDR3 sequence reads: CAIKPDRTLNSNQPQHF. CDR3 nucleotide sequence: TGTGCCATCAAACCCGACAGGACCCTAAATAGCAATCAGCCCCAGCATTTT.

The J gene is TRBJ1-1, the V gene TRBV14; tentatively, D is TRBD1 (5 bases). CDR1 SGHDN and CDR2 FVKESK come from the germline V gene. The CDR3 contains 15 residues. The ends were cut back, 1 base at V and 4 bases at J, with 13 bases in the middle. This chain's CDR3 is CASSQAYEGPTEAFF. Here the CDR3 DNA reads TGTGCCAGCAGCCAAGCCTATGAGGGACCCACTGAAGCTTTCTTT.

The V call is TRBV2, the J call TRBJ1-5; D call uncertain. This CDR3 has 12 amino acids. Germline V gene lookup returns CDR1 SNHLY and CDR2 FYNNEI. Trimming stripped 6 bases from V and 6 bases from J, with 9 bases between. This CDR3 reads CASRYTGQPQHF. The CDR3 DNA reads as TGTGCCAGCAGATACACGGGTCAGCCCCAGCATTTT.

This sequence joins TRBV6-2 or TRBV6-3 and TRBJ1-5; no clear D. Trimming took 6 bases from V and 4 from J, leaving 16 bases between them. The CDR3 has 15 amino acids. Germline V gene data show CDR1 as MNHEY and CDR2 as SVGEGT. CDR3 protein: CASRPDTDSNQPQHF. For the CDR3, the DNA is TGTGCCAGCAGACCCGACACAGATAGTAATCAGCCCCAGCATTTT.

The chain uses TRBV7-2 and TRBJ2-7, with D hard to call. V was shortened by 4 bases and J by 6 bases, with 10 bases between the two germline ends. The length of the CDR3 is 12 residues. Germline assignment: CDR1 SGHTA and CDR2 FQGNSA. The DNA of the CDR3 is TGTGCCAGCAGCTCGGGCCATTCCGAGCAGTACTTC. Amino acids: CASSSGHSEQYF.

There are a few counts of this clonotype. DNA of the CDR3: TGTGCCACCAGCAGCCCTCTGAGGGGAGGGACGCAGTATTTT. This sequence encodes CATSSPLRGGTQYF. This rearrangement joins TRBV15 to TRBJ2-3; TRBD2 aligns across 7 bases. This CDR3 contains 14 residues. Germline V gene data show CDR1 as LNHNV and CDR2 as YYDKDF (reference sequence). V shed 3 bases, J shed 9 bases, and the junction held 9 bases outside the gene matches.

This chain connects TRBV12-3 or TRBV12-4 to TRBJ2-7; a possible D gene is TRBD1 (6 bases). The J call could be wrong; TRBJ2-5 is a better fit for the DNA end. There are 14 residues in the CDR3. The DNA of the CDR3 is TGTGCCAGCAGTTTTAGGGTAGGGGGAGAGACCCAGTACTTC. It codes for CASSFRVGGETQYF.

The rearrangement links TRBV16 to TRBJ2-1; 7 bases match TRBD1. The J segment lost 4 bases and the V segment lost 1 base, leaving 4 bases of the junction unmatched. The CDR3 runs 15 residues. The germline V gene has CDR1 KGHSY and CDR2 FQNENV. The CDR3 bases are TGTGCCAGCAGCCAATTCCAGGGGGATTACAATGAGCAGTTCTTC. It is translated as CASSQFQGDYNEQFF.

This clonotype was detected a few times. The gene calls are TRBV7-2 and TRBJ1-2; a possible D gene is TRBD1 (6 bases). This CDR3 is built from 15 residues. Trimming stripped 6 bases from V and 2 bases from J, with 16 bases between. Germline values: CDR1 SGHTA, CDR2 FQGNSA. The CDR3 DNA is TGTGCCAGCAGGCAAACGGAGGGGGTAAACTATGGCTACACCTTC. Protein product: CASRQTEGVNYGYTF.

V gene TRBV2 combines with J gene TRBJ2-6; D gene ambiguous. The length of the CDR3 is 18 residues. Germline V gives CDR1 SNHLY, CDR2 FYNNEI. The V end was cut by 8 bases, the J end by 0 bases, with 20 bases between. CDR3 region: CASLKLSQLLSGANVLTF. CDR3 nucleotide sequence: TGTGCCAGCCTTAAGTTGTCTCAGCTACTCTCTGGGGCCAACGTCCTGACTTTC. Full variable domain (rest looked up from reference TRBV2 and TRBJ2-6): EPEVTQTPSHQVTQMGQEVILRCVPISNHLYFYWYRQILGQKVEFLVSFYNNEISEKSEIFDDQFSVERPDGSNFTLKIRSTKLEDSAMYFCASLKLSQLLSGANVLTFGAGSRLTVL.

This clonotype was detected a few times. V and J are TRBV4-3 and TRBJ1-2, with D unresolved. Germline V lookup: CDR1 LGHNA, CDR2 YSLEER. The CDR3 totals 14 residues. The V gene lost 0 bases and the J gene lost 5 bases, with 10 bases spanning the gap. This CDR3 reads CASSQEGGIYGYTF. CDR3 nucleotides: TGCGCCAGCAGCCAAGAAGGCGGGATTTATGGCTACACCTTC.

This clonotype is a singleton in its sample. V gene TRBV19 combines with J gene TRBJ2-6; tentative D call: TRBD1 (6 bases). CDR1 LNHDA and CDR2 SQIVND come from the germline V gene (reference sequence). The CDR3 is 17 amino acids. V was clipped by 6 bases and J by 0 bases, with 15 bases between them. The CDR3 sequence is CASSEQGPSSGANVLTF. CDR3 in DNA: TGTGCCAGTAGCGAACAGGGTCCCAGCTCTGGGGCCAACGTCCTGACTTTC.

There are a few counts of this clonotype. CDR3 amino acids: CASKLVANTGELFF. DNA for the CDR3: TGTGCCAGCAAATTAGTAGCGAACACCGGGGAGCTGTTTTTT. The rearrangement links TRBV2 to TRBJ2-2; D gene ambiguous. This CDR3 has 14 amino acids. V lost 7 bases to trimming and J lost 0 bases, with 9 bases between them. Germline CDR1 is SNHLY and CDR2 is FYNNEI.

This clonotype came up a few times. The rearrangement uses TRBV30 and TRBJ1-1; no reliable D call. The CDR3 extends over 12 amino acids. CDR1 and CDR2 (germline): GTSNPN, SVGIG (reference sequence). V shed 5 bases and J shed 3 bases, with 10 bases lying between them. The DNA of the CDR3 is TGTGCCTGGTCCCTCCTTTACACTGAAGCTTTCTTT. This gives the protein CAWSLLYTEAFF.

This clonotype has only a few counts. The chain employs TRBV6-5 and TRBJ2-4, with 9 bases that match TRBD1. The CDR3 loop spans 15 amino acids. The germline CDR1 and CDR2 sequences are MNHEY and SVGAGI. V gave up 7 bases and J gave up 2 bases; unmatched junction bases: 6. CDR3 bases: TGTGCCAGCACCGGACAGGGGAAGACCAAAAACATTCAGTACTTC. It is translated as CASTGQGKTKNIQYF.

The chain is built from TRBV11-3 and TRBJ2-2; possible D gene TRBD1, 5 bases. Trimming took 1 base from V and 3 from J, leaving 9 bases between them. The germline V gene encodes CDR1 SGHNT and CDR2 YENEEA. There are 15 residues in the CDR3. The CDR3 region has the DNA TGTGCCAGCAGCTTAGCCACAGGTGACACCGGGGAGCTGTTTTTT. Translated: CASSLATGDTGELFF.

The V call is TRBV27, the J call TRBJ2-7; no reliable D call. CDR1 is MNHEY and CDR2 is SMNVEV in the germline V gene (reference sequence). The V gene lost 5 bases and the J gene lost 1 base, with 9 bases spanning the gap. This CDR3 comprises 13 residues. CDR3 loop: CASSASGSYEQYF. The CDR3 DNA reads as TGTGCCAGCAGTGCTAGTGGGTCCTACGAGCAGTACTTC.

Concerning this clonotype itself: A much bigger clone sits one base away, suggesting this may be a read error. CDR3 residues: CTSSLGVRTYEQYF. CDR3 in DNA: TGTACCAGCAGCTTAGGGGTTAGAACCTACGAGCAGTACTTC. This chain uses TRBV7-2 with TRBJ2-7; D remains unclear. The length of the CDR3 is 14 residues. The V and J ends lost 1 base and 2 bases respectively, with 9 bases between them. The V gene's germline CDR1 is SGHTA and CDR2 FQGNSA.